The 20 T cell receptor beta chains presented below share a single source sample, sequenced in a study of blood T cells in healthy people across ages. Primed by a sample-barcoded 5' primer and a J-beta primer mix, a second PCR proceeded for about 6 to 12 cycles. TCRdb re-called the 5' RACE reads through MiXCR, storing one row per CDR3 protein. In the table there are about 680,000 distinct CDR3 sequences, roughly 50% of which are singletons. Material for sequencing was blood. The receptors here all came from a woman in her fifties or sixties in good health.

As for this clonotype: Since a much larger clone is just one base distant, this may be a read error. J is TRBJ2-1 and V is TRBV29-1, with 15 bases matching TRBD2. This CDR3 comprises 15 residues. The germline gives CDR1 SQVTM, CDR2 ANQGSEA. The ends lost 4 bases at V and 10 bases at J; junction bases unmatched: 8. The CDR3 reads CSVAGLAGGTSEQFF. CDR3 bases: TGCAGCGTTGCGGGACTAGCGGGAGGAACCTCCGAGCAGTTCTTC.

The V call is TRBV20-1, the J call TRBJ2-5; 7 nucleotides align to TRBD2. The CDR3 runs 15 residues. Trimming removed 6 bases from V and 11 bases from J; junction bases left unmatched: 21. Germline-derived CDR1 and CDR2 are DFQATT and SNEGSKA (reference sequence). The CDR3 region has the DNA TGCAGTGCCCCGCGAGCGGGAAGGGATCCGTGGGAGCAGTACTTC. Its protein product is CSAPRAGRDPWEQYF.

This clonotype was seen a handful of times. The J gene is TRBJ2-7, the V gene TRBV4-2; 7 nucleotides agree with TRBD1. The germline V gene has CDR1 LGHNA and CDR2 YNFKEQ. The J segment lost 3 bases and the V segment lost 2 bases, leaving 7 bases of the junction unmatched. The length of the CDR3 is 15 residues. This CDR3 is CASSQQQGNGYEQYF. The CDR3 coding sequence is TGTGCCAGCAGCCAACAACAGGGGAACGGCTACGAGCAGTACTTC.

The chain links TRBV9 to TRBJ2-5; 8 positions agree with TRBD2. The trim removed 3 bases at V and 5 bases at J, leaving 12 bases unmatched. The length of the CDR3 is 16 residues. Germline CDR1 SGDLS, CDR2 YYNGEE. The DNA of the CDR3 is TGTGCCAGCAGCGCGGGCCTACGGGAGGGCCACGAGACCCAGTACTTC. This sequence encodes CASSAGLREGHETQYF.

The rearrangement links TRBV20-1 to TRBJ1-1; D uncertain. The germline V and J ends were trimmed by 7 bases and 4 bases, with 10 bases remaining between them. This CDR3 is 11 amino acids long. Germline CDR1 is DFQATT and CDR2 is SNEGSKA (reference sequence). CDR3 loop: CSDLQITEAFF. The CDR3 region has the DNA TGCAGTGACTTACAGATCACTGAAGCTTTCTTT.

On this clonotype itself: One end of the junction is discordant with germline, which a read error may explain. The chain recombines TRBV4-3 with TRBJ1-2; D gene uncertain. CDR3 length: 12 residues. CDR1 LGHNA and CDR2 YSLEER come from the germline V gene. In DNA form, the CDR3 reads TGCGCCGGCAGCCAAGGAGGCTATGGCTACACCTTC. Translation: CAGSQGGYGYTF.

The rearrangement uses TRBV7-2 and TRBJ1-6, with a weak D call TRBD1 (5 bases). The V end was cut by 1 base, the J end by 7 bases, with 11 bases between. CDR1 and CDR2 from the germline V gene are SGHTA and FQGNSA. The CDR3 sequence is 15 residues long. The CDR3 here is CASSLVAGINSPLHF. The CDR3 nucleotides read TGTGCCAGCAGCTTAGTGGCAGGGATCAATTCACCCCTCCACTTT.

The sample holds a few counts of this clonotype. V gene TRBV7-2 combines with J gene TRBJ2-3; TRBD2 matches at 9 bases. There are 15 residues in the CDR3. Germline-derived CDR1 and CDR2 are SGHTA and FQGNSA. Losses at the gene ends were 0 bases for V and 3 bases for J; bases not matched to a gene: 1. The CDR3 reads CASSLASGRTDTQYF. In DNA form, the CDR3 reads TGTGCCAGCAGCTTAGCTAGCGGGAGAACAGATACGCAGTATTTT.

The V and J genes are TRBV5-1 and TRBJ2-1; maybe TRBD2 (5 bases). Trimming took 0 bases from V and 13 from J, leaving 14 bases between them. This CDR3 is 13 amino acids long. Germline V gives CDR1 SGHRS, CDR2 YFSETQ. Here the CDR3 DNA reads TGCGCCAGCAGCTTGGCCGGGATAGAGACCCAGTTCTTC. Its protein product is CASSLAGIETQFF.

J is TRBJ2-1 and V is TRBV6-6, with D perhaps matching TRBD2 (5 bases). CDR3 length equals 12 residues. Between the trimmed V and J ends, which lost 1 base and 8 bases, there was a span of 6 bases. Germline CDR1 reads MNHNY; CDR2 reads SVGAGI (reference sequence). In nucleotides, the CDR3 is TGTGCCAGCAGTTACTTTAGCGATGAGCAGTTCTTC. It translates to CASSYFSDEQFF.

This clonotype showed up just a few times. The chain combines TRBV5-6 with TRBJ1-5, with D unresolved. V was shortened by 4 bases and J by 5 bases, with 10 bases between the two germline ends. The length of the CDR3 is 13 residues. Germline CDR1 reads SGHDT; CDR2 reads YYEEEE. The DNA for the CDR3 is TGTGCCAGCAGCCTCGGGCCGGATCAGCCCCAGCATTTT. Translated: CASSLGPDQPQHF.

The V call is TRBV12-3 or TRBV12-4, the J call TRBJ2-2, with 10 bases matching TRBD2. J lost 7 bases, V lost 7 bases, and 6 bases had no gene match. The CDR3 is 14 amino acids. CDR3 residues: CASNLAGAGGELFF. The DNA for the CDR3 is TGTGCCAGCAATCTAGCGGGAGCAGGCGGGGAGCTGTTTTTT.

This clonotype was counted only a few times. This rearrangement joins TRBV6-1 to TRBJ1-1, with 8 bases identical to TRBD1. Germline CDR1 reads MNHNS; CDR2 reads SASEGT. The CDR3 is 14 amino acids. J was trimmed by 0 bases and V by 11 bases; bases with no gene match: 8. The CDR3 loop is CACRGGQVNTEAFF. CDR3 coding DNA: TGTGCCTGTAGAGGGGGACAGGTGAACACTGAAGCTTTCTTT.

This clonotype was seen only a few times. This sequence joins TRBV27 and TRBJ1-2; no firm D call. Trimming removed 2 bases from V and 5 bases from J, with 15 bases in between. CDR1 MNHEY and CDR2 SMNVEV come from the germline V gene (reference sequence). The CDR3 consists of 15 residues. In nucleotides, the CDR3 is TGTGCCAGCAGTTTAAAGCCGGGCCAGGAGTATGGCTACACCTTC. Protein sequence: CASSLKPGQEYGYTF.

The chain employs TRBV20-1 and TRBJ2-7; TRBD1 is a possible D gene (5 bases). The CDR3 is 13 residues long. Germline V gene data show CDR1 as DFQATT and CDR2 as SNEGSKA (reference sequence). V was pared by 3 bases and J by 3 bases, with 12 bases between. The CDR3 loop reads CSASALRVYEQYF. The CDR3 DNA sequence: TGCAGTGCTAGTGCACTCAGGGTCTACGAGCAGTACTTC.

This chain connects TRBV7-2 to TRBJ2-1; TRBD2 might be the D (5 bases). Germline lookup yields CDR1 SGHTA and CDR2 FQGNSA. The ends were cut back, 5 bases at V and 4 bases at J, with 15 bases in the middle. The CDR3 is made up of 15 amino acids. The chain's CDR3 is CASSLGSPRYNEQFF. DNA for the CDR3: TGTGCCAGCAGCCTGGGGAGTCCTAGGTACAATGAGCAGTTCTTC.

Remarks on this clonotype: At one boundary the junction diverges from the germline segment, which might be a read error. The V gene is TRBV5-1, the J gene TRBJ2-3, with TRBD1 identical over 10 bases. In germline, CDR1 is SGHRS, CDR2 YFSETQ. This CDR3 has 15 amino acids. DNA for the CDR3: TGCGCCGGCAGCTTGGTTGGGACAGGGGAGGATACGCAGTATTTT. It codes for CAGSLVGTGEDTQYF.

A few counts support this clonotype. The chain is built from TRBV7-2 and TRBJ2-4, with 13 bases fitting TRBD2. The J segment lost 12 bases and the V segment lost 4 bases, leaving 6 bases of the junction unmatched. The CDR3 covers 14 residues. The germline V gene has CDR1 SGHTA and CDR2 FQGNSA. Here the CDR3 DNA reads TGTGCCAGCAGCTCCACGGGACTAGCGGGGTCTCAGTACTTC. It yields the protein CASSSTGLAGSQYF.

CDR3 bases: TGCAGTGCTGAGACAGGAGCCTACAATGAGCAGTTCTTC. It yields the protein CSAETGAYNEQFF. J is TRBJ2-1 and V is TRBV20-1; possible D gene TRBD1, 6 bases. Germline V gene sequence: CDR1 DFQATT, CDR2 SNEGSKA (reference sequence). The length of the CDR3 is 13 residues. V gave up 5 bases and J gave up 2 bases, with 10 bases separating them.

The chain employs TRBV20-1 and TRBJ2-1; the D is unclear. The CDR3 sequence is 13 residues long. The V gene lost 7 bases and the J gene lost 13 bases, with 23 bases spanning the gap. Germline V gene lookup returns CDR1 DFQATT and CDR2 SNEGSKA (reference sequence). The CDR3 here is CSVLAATQETQFF. The CDR3 region has the DNA TGCAGTGTCCTTGCAGCGACTCAAGAGACCCAGTTCTTC.